Below, 25 T cell receptor beta chains from the same sample are listed, as sequenced in a study of CD8 T cells in Susac syndrome. When the RNA was reverse transcribed, random hexamers were used with an input of roughly 0.45 to 1 ug. TCRdb fed the immunoSEQ multiplex PCR reads into MiXCR, producing one record per CDR3 protein. This sample has 160,000 or so distinct CDR3 sequences; 90% to 95% occur once, and the top ten carry roughly 0.08%. Material for sequencing was CD4+ T cells from PBMCs. The receptors stem from a human donor in good health.

The CDR3 is CSARVSSGSGNEQFF. In DNA form, the CDR3 reads TGCAGTGCTAGAGTATCTAGCGGGAGTGGAAATGAGCAGTTCTTC. This chain joins TRBV20-1 and TRBJ2-1; TRBD2 matches at 10 bases. CDR3 size: 15 residues. V gave up 1 base and J gave up 7 bases; unmatched junction bases: 7. Germline V gene lookup returns CDR1 DFQATT and CDR2 SNEGSKA (reference sequence).

This chain links TRBV10-3 with TRBJ2-7, with D possibly TRBD1 on 6 matching bases. The CDR3 spans 16 residues. V lost 4 bases and J 6 bases, leaving 22 bases between the germline ends. CDR1 is ENHRY, CDR2 SYGVKD, per germline. The DNA of the CDR3 is TGTGCCATCAGTGCACCTCCGGGACATCAAGGCGGCGAGCAGTACTTC. This codes for CAISAPPGHQGGEQYF.

V gene TRBV3-1 combines with J gene TRBJ2-4; 12 nucleotides match TRBD2. Germline CDR1 LGHDT, CDR2 YNNKEL (reference sequence). The CDR3 extends over 15 amino acids. V was clipped by 8 bases and J by 6 bases; unmatched bases: 8. This CDR3 reads CASSRLAGVGNIQYF. CDR3 bases: TGTGCCAGCTCCCGACTAGCGGGAGTCGGAAACATTCAGTACTTC.

The V and J genes are TRBV28 and TRBJ2-6; D remains ambiguous. This CDR3 comprises 15 residues. Trimming stripped 7 bases from V and 4 bases from J, with 14 bases between. Per germline, CDR1 MDHEN and CDR2 SYDVKM. The CDR3 loop is CASNRADSGANVLTF. The CDR3 nucleotides are TGTGCCAGCAATCGGGCCGATTCCGGGGCCAACGTCCTGACTTTC.

The genes are TRBV7-2 and TRBJ2-7; D may correspond to TRBD1 or TRBD2 (5 bases each). CDR3 length equals 15 residues. Between the trimmed V and J ends, which lost 6 bases and 0 bases, there was a span of 15 bases. CDR1 and CDR2 from the germline V gene are SGHTA and FQGNSA. In nucleotides, the CDR3 is TGTGCCAGCAGGTCGGGGCAGTCAAACTCCTACGAGCAGTACTTC. It encodes CASRSGQSNSYEQYF. Combining the CDR3 with reference TRBV7-2 and TRBJ2-7 gives the whole variable domain GAGVSQSPSNKVTEKGKDVELRCDPISGHTALYWYRQSLGQGLEFLIYFQGNSAPDKSGLPSDRFSAERTGGSVSTLTIQRTQQEDSAVYLCASRSGQSNSYEQYFGPGTRLTVT.

J is TRBJ1-3 and V is TRBV3-1; no firm D call. CDR1 and CDR2 from the germline V gene are LGHDT and YNNKEL (reference sequence). Trimming shortened V by 2 bases and J by 10 bases, and 9 bases separated the two germline ends. This CDR3 spans 12 amino acids. CDR3 DNA: TGTGCCAGCAGCCAAACCGAGCGAACCATATATTTT. It specifies CASSQTERTIYF.

This chain connects TRBV6-5 to TRBJ1-2; no clear D. Germline values: CDR1 MNHEY, CDR2 SVGAGI. The CDR3 has 13 residues. The V gene lost 10 bases and the J gene lost 2 bases, with 14 bases spanning the gap. Here the CDR3 reads CATINPINYGYTF. DNA for the CDR3: TGTGCCACCATTAATCCCATAAACTATGGCTACACCTTC.

This chain connects TRBV20-1 to TRBJ1-2; D is possibly TRBD1 (6 bases). V gave up 1 base and J gave up 5 bases, with 23 bases separating them. CDR3 size: 17 residues. From germline, CDR1 is DFQATT and CDR2 SNEGSKA (reference sequence). The CDR3 is CSARGFMSGGGAYGYTF. DNA of the CDR3: TGCAGTGCTAGAGGCTTTATGTCCGGGGGCGGTGCGTATGGCTACACCTTC.

The chain combines TRBV5-1 with TRBJ2-7, with D perhaps TRBD1 (5 bases). Germline loops: CDR1 SGHRS, CDR2 YFSETQ. V was clipped by 0 bases and J by 8 bases, with 15 bases between them. The length of the CDR3 is 14 residues. The CDR3 is CASSLEVQGVKQYF. The CDR3 nucleotides are TGCGCCAGCAGCTTGGAGGTTCAGGGCGTGAAGCAGTACTTC.

V and J are TRBV2 and TRBJ2-1; 9 nucleotides line up with TRBD1. The V gene's germline CDR1 is SNHLY and CDR2 FYNNEI. The CDR3 loop spans 15 amino acids. With V trimmed by 3 bases and J by 9 bases, 9 bases remained unmatched. CDR3 nucleotide sequence: TGTGCCAGCAGTGAGGGGGGACAGGGAATAGGTGAGCAGTTCTTC. Translating it yields CASSEGGQGIGEQFF.

The genes are TRBV20-1 and TRBJ2-2; weak D call: TRBD2 (5 bases). This CDR3 has 15 residues. The V gene lost 3 bases and the J gene lost 5 bases, with 16 bases spanning the gap. CDR1 and CDR2 (germline): DFQATT, SNEGSKA (reference sequence). CDR3 in amino acids: CSASTPQTGTGELFF. Here the CDR3 DNA reads TGCAGTGCTAGCACCCCTCAGACGGGAACCGGGGAGCTGTTTTTT.

V is TRBV5-1 and J is TRBJ2-5, with 7 bases aligning to TRBD1. This CDR3 region has 15 residues. Unmatched junction bases numbered 4, after V lost 0 bases and J lost 2 bases. Per germline, CDR1 SGHRS and CDR2 YFSETQ. The CDR3 coding sequence is TGCGCCAGCAGCTTGGGGGGACAGCCGCAAGAGACCCAGTACTTC. It yields the protein CASSLGGQPQETQYF.

The chain joins TRBV6-5 to TRBJ1-1; D is undetermined. Per germline, CDR1 MNHEY and CDR2 SVGAGI. The CDR3 has 13 residues. V lost 6 bases, J lost 3 bases, and 11 bases lay in between. The CDR3 nucleotides are TGTGCCAGCAGCCCTGTACGGGACACTGAAGCTTTCTTT. Translation: CASSPVRDTEAFF.

The V and J genes are TRBV24-1 and TRBJ2-5, with TRBD1 matching over 10 bases. In germline, CDR1 is KGHDR, CDR2 SFDVKD. J gave up 2 bases and V 5 bases, and 4 bases lay outside the gene matches. The CDR3 has 15 residues. CDR3 in amino acids: CATSVDRGPQETQYF. The DNA for the CDR3 is TGTGCCACCAGTGTAGACAGGGGGCCTCAAGAGACCCAGTACTTC.

The chain has TRBV6-2 or TRBV6-3 and TRBJ1-2; no definite D call. Germline-derived CDR1 and CDR2 are MNHEY and SVGEGT. Deletions cut 10 bases from V and 6 bases from J, with 15 bases between. There are 12 residues in the CDR3. CDR3 sequence (DNA): TGTGCCACCTTACTACCAACGGATGGCTACACCTTC. Its translation: CATLLPTDGYTF.

In DNA, the CDR3 is TGTGCCAGCAGCCCCAGGGGGACCAGCAATCAGCCCCAGCATTTT. Amino acids: CASSPRGTSNQPQHF. This chain connects TRBV5-6 to TRBJ1-5; TRBD1 matches at 7 bases. J gave up 1 base and V 4 bases, and 5 bases lay outside the gene matches. Germline values: CDR1 SGHDT, CDR2 YYEEEE. The length of the CDR3 is 15 residues. The full variable domain, in which reference TRBV5-6 and TRBJ1-5 provide the parts outside the CDR3, is DAGVTQSPTHLIKTRGQQVTLRCSPKSGHDTVSWYQQALGQGPQFIFQYYEEEERQRGNFPDRFSGHQFPNYSSELNVNALLLGDSALYLCASSPRGTSNQPQHFGDGTRLSIL.

The chain joins TRBV9 to TRBJ2-1; 9 nucleotides align to TRBD2. This CDR3 has 17 residues. V was pared by 0 bases and J by 3 bases, with 7 bases of the junction left unmatched. The germline gives CDR1 SGDLS, CDR2 YYNGEE. Here the CDR3 DNA reads TGTGCCAGCAGCGTAGACCCCTTAGCGGGAGTCTACAATGAGCAGTTCTTC. Translation: CASSVDPLAGVYNEQFF.

The chain combines TRBV11-2 with TRBJ2-5; TRBD2 aligns across 14 bases. The CDR3 covers 20 residues. The V gene's germline CDR1 is SGHAT and CDR2 FQNNGV. V shed 4 bases and J 3 bases; nucleotides not matched to a gene: 16. The DNA of the CDR3 is TGTGCCAGCAGCTACCCTGGGACTAGCGGGAGAGTTGGAACCAAAGAGACCCAGTACTTC. This sequence encodes CASSYPGTSGRVGTKETQYF.

This clonotype has only one observation. The genes are TRBV6-1 and TRBJ1-2; a possible D gene is TRBD1 (6 bases). V lost 2 bases, J lost 8 bases, and 15 bases lay in between. CDR3 length: 14 amino acids. Germline V lookup: CDR1 MNHNS, CDR2 SASEGT. CDR3 coding DNA: TGTGCCAGCAGTGAATCGGGGACATCAAGGGGCTACACCTTC. As protein: CASSESGTSRGYTF.

This sequence joins TRBV28 and TRBJ2-1; 12 bases agree with TRBD1. The germline CDR1 and CDR2 sequences are MDHEN and SYDVKM. Germline trimming cut 3 bases from V and 9 bases from J; bases unmatched to any gene: 6. This CDR3 is built from 15 residues. Here the CDR3 DNA reads TGTGCCAGCAGTTTTCGGGACAGGGGGCTCGGTGAGCAGTTCTTC. As protein: CASSFRDRGLGEQFF.

The chain couples TRBV12-3 or TRBV12-4 to TRBJ2-5; tentative D call: TRBD2 (5 bases). The CDR3 runs to 14 residues. The germline V and J ends were trimmed by 1 base and 4 bases, with 10 bases remaining between them. The CDR3 nucleotides are TGTGCCAGCAGTTTAGGGGTTCGGGGAGAGACCCAGTACTTC. Amino acid sequence: CASSLGVRGETQYF.

The V gene is TRBV7-9, the J gene TRBJ2-7; 7 positions match TRBD1. The CDR3 has 16 residues. The V gene end was trimmed by 5 bases and the J gene end by 2 bases; junction bases not matched to a gene: 12. Germline-derived CDR1 and CDR2 are SEHNR and FQNEAQ (reference sequence). The CDR3 DNA sequence: TGTGCCAGCAGCCCGAGGTTAGGGGGCTTAACCTACGAGCAGTACTTC. Amino acids: CASSPRLGGLTYEQYF.

The rearrangement joins TRBV5-1 to TRBJ2-7; D might be TRBD2 (6 bases). The germline V gene encodes CDR1 SGHRS and CDR2 YFSETQ. This CDR3 contains 14 residues. V was shortened by 4 bases and J by 0 bases, with 11 bases between the two germline ends. The chain's CDR3 is CASSAGRPSYEQYF. For the CDR3, the DNA is TGCGCCAGCAGCGCGGGACGGCCCTCCTACGAGCAGTACTTC.

This chain uses TRBV19 with TRBJ1-5, with D possibly TRBD1 on 6 matching bases. Germline values: CDR1 LNHDA, CDR2 SQIVND (reference sequence). The CDR3 has 14 amino acids. The ends were cut back, 6 bases at V and 4 bases at J, with 13 bases in the middle. DNA for the CDR3: TGTGCCAGTAGGGGGGGGCCGGGGAATCAGCCCCAGCATTTT. Its translation: CASRGGPGNQPQHF.

V is TRBV3-1 and J is TRBJ2-7, with D uncertain. V gave up 1 base and J gave up 7 bases, with 14 bases separating them. CDR1 and CDR2 (germline): LGHDT, YNNKEL (reference sequence). The CDR3 runs to 14 residues. The CDR3 is CASSQGASIKEQYF. In nucleotides, the CDR3 is TGTGCCAGCAGCCAAGGGGCCTCTATTAAGGAGCAGTACTTC.